A selection of T cell receptor beta chains follows, all from one sample in a study of Graves' ophthalmopathy and Graves' hyperthyroidism. Each CDR3 protein is one row after TCRdb ran MiXCR on the multiplex PCR reads. Of 40,000 to 45,000 distinct CDR3 sequences listed, around 52% are singletons. Sequencing was performed on peripheral blood. These receptors came from an adult man with Graves' ophthalmopathy. The CDR3 runs from the conserved cysteine through the conserved F or W. The order of the fields is D gene, V gene, J gene, clone size, CDR3 protein, CDR3 DNA. D genes are given only for firm matches. The listing skips clone size in some rows; elsewhere it reads once, few, many or a size class.

>NA|TRBV27|TRBJ2-3|few
CASSLGGRRYTQYF
TGTGCCAGCAGTTTGGGGGGCCGAAGGTATACGCAGTATTTT
>NA|TRBV3-1|TRBJ2-3|few
CASSQEPRTDTQYF
TGTGCCAGCAGCCAAGAACCCCGCACAGATACGCAGTATTTT
>NA|TRBV5-1|TRBJ1-1|many
CASSLSKGNTEAFF
TGCGCCAGCAGCTTGAGTAAGGGGAACACTGAAGCTTTCTTT
>NA|TRBV25-1|TRBJ1-6|NA
CASSVGNFNSPLHF
TGTGCCAGCAGTGTAGGCAATTTTAATTCACCCCTCCACTTT
>NA|TRBV2|TRBJ1-6|medium-sized
CASSEDRSYNSPLHF
TGTGCCAGCAGTGAAGACAGGAGTTATAATTCACCCCTCCACTTT
>TRBD1|TRBV4-3|TRBJ1-4|many
CASSHDRGRGELFF
TGCGCCAGCAGCCATGACAGGGGGCGGGGGGAACTGTTTTTT
>TRBD2|TRBV7-9|TRBJ2-2|NA
CASSHSGTSGRRTGELFF
TGTGCCAGCAGCCATTCAGGGACTAGCGGGAGACGGACCGGGGAGCTGTTTTTT
>TRBD1|TRBV6-1|TRBJ1-5|NA
CASSDQRRDSLSRNQPQHF
TGTGCCAGCAGTGATCAACGCCGGGACAGTCTTAGTCGGAATCAGCCCCAGCATTTT
>NA|TRBV5-1|TRBJ1-1|NA
CTSSPVGQGGTEAFF
TGCACCAGCAGCCCGGTGGGGCAGGGAGGCACTGAAGCTTTCTTT
>TRBD1|TRBV6-6|TRBJ2-3|few
CASTDRGLGTDTQYF
TGTGCCAGCACCGACAGGGGGCTCGGCACAGATACGCAGTATTTT
>NA|TRBV10-3|TRBJ1-2|NA
CAISESGDNHGYTF
TGTGCCATCAGTGAGTCCGGGGACAACCATGGCTACACCTTC
>TRBD1|TRBV12-5|TRBJ2-1|many
CASGLVPTRDRGPNNEQFF
TGTGCTAGTGGTTTGGTCCCCACCCGGGACAGGGGGCCGAACAATGAGCAGTTCTTC
>TRBD2|TRBV5-1|TRBJ2-7|NA
CASSYVGTSGCEQYF
TGCGCCAGCAGCTACGTCGGGACTAGCGGTTGCGAGCAGTACTTC
>NA|TRBV13|TRBJ2-3|many
CASSLRQGGTDTQYF
TGTGCCAGCAGCTTAAGGCAGGGAGGCACAGATACGCAGTATTTT
>NA|TRBV7-8|TRBJ2-3|NA
CASSSLFSTQYF
TGTGCCAGCAGCTCCCTCTTTAGTACGCAGTATTTT